The sequence of this T cell receptor (beta chain) was determined in a study of blood T cell repertoires in COVID-19. The overall study: Some COVID-19 samples were acute and others convalescent; all came from the United States, Italy and Spain. Nucleic acid was either cDNA or gDNA, and it came from T cells, B-cell-depleted T cells, or PBMCs.

The J segment lost 8 bases and the V segment lost 2 bases, leaving 6 bases of the junction unmatched. CDR1 is MNHEY and CDR2 is SVGAGI in the germline V gene. This CDR3 spans 15 amino acids. In the original processing: By means of reference gene primer amplification, nucleated cell counts were estimated. Profiled with immunoSEQ multiplex PCR; TCRdb holds only in-frame clones, not every one. V and J calls and clone size are as listed in that table; D and trimming were resolved from the DNA. The sample has 350,000 to 450,000 clones, around 87% seen once. The gene calls are TRBV6-5 and TRBJ1-6, with 7 bases lining up with TRBD1. Input material: peripheral blood. The sequence was collected from a human donor in a cohort sampled during active COVID-19. CDR3 sequence reads: CASSYIGGKDSPLHF. DNA for the CDR3: TGTGCCAGCAGTTACATAGGGGGCAAGGATTCACCCCTCCACTTT.